The entry that follows covers one TCR beta chain sequence. The antigen is not known. This entry belongs to a study of T cells expressing NK-cell markers. Findings and caveats of the study: The study did not resolve the HCMV specificity of expanded NKG2C+ T cell clones. The dominant NKG2C+ clonotypes represented 1.0-7.0% of CD8+ T cells in several donors. One observes that, in several donors, these clonotypes were also the leading ones within the CD3+CD56-NKG2C+ fraction.

There are 12 residues in the CDR3. Germline V gene data show CDR1 as SQVTM and CDR2 as ANQGSEA. One entry per CDR3 protein, without DNA, is what TCRdb gives after re-calling the 5' RACE reads. This sample's table has about 550,000 distinct CDR3 sequences. Sequenced material: blood T cells: a sorted CD56 or NKG2C T cell subset, CD4+ or CD8+ T cells, or bulk PBMC T cells (not recorded which). V gene TRBV29-1 combines with J gene TRBJ2-3; without DNA, the TCRdb call of TRBD2 cannot be checked. The sequence was collected from a man younger than 30 in good health. CDR3 protein: CSVGGLANTQYF.